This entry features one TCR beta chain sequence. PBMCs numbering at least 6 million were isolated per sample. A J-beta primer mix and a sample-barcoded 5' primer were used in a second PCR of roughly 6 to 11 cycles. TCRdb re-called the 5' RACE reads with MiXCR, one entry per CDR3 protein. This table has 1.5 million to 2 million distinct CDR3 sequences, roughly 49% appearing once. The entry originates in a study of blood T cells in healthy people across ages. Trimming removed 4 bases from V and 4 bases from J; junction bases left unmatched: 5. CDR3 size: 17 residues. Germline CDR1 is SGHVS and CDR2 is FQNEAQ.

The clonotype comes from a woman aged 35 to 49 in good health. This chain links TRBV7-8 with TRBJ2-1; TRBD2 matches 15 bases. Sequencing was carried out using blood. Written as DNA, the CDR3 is TGTGCCAGCAGCTCCTCCGGGACTAGCGGGGGGTACAATGAGCAGTTCTTC. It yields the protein CASSSSGTSGGYNEQFF.